The 3 T cell receptor beta chains reported below all come from one sample, sequenced in a study of cytomegalovirus exposure and HLA in healthy donors. PCR primers comprised 60 Vbeta and 13 Jbeta primers. The repertoire was sequenced with immunoSEQ multiplex PCR; TCRdb's copy has only in-frame clones and lacks some. The data contain 72,000 or so clones, just under 75% of them singletons. The sample comprised PBMCs. These TCRs come from a human donor in good health.

This clone appeared a single time. The chain recombines TRBV6-5 with TRBJ1-1, with D perhaps TRBD1 (5 bases). From germline, CDR1 is MNHEY and CDR2 SVGAGI. Trimming pared 8 bases from V and 2 bases from J, leaving 15 bases between. This CDR3 region has 14 residues. CDR3 nucleotide sequence: TGTGCCAGCCTTCCGGGGGGGATCAACACTGAAGCTTTCTTT. Protein: CASLPGGINTEAFF.

V usage is TRBV19 and J usage is TRBJ2-7; 7 positions match TRBD1. The CDR3 extends over 15 amino acids. The germline V gene encodes CDR1 LNHDA and CDR2 SQIVND (reference sequence). V was clipped by 5 bases and J by 3 bases; unmatched bases: 10. CDR3 region: CASSQSGTAYYEQYF. In nucleotides, the CDR3 is TGTGCCAGTAGTCAGTCCGGGACAGCCTACTACGAGCAGTACTTC. Full variable domain (missing parts from reference TRBV19 and TRBJ2-7): DGGITQSPKYLFRKEGQNVTLSCEQNLNHDAMYWYRQDPGQGLRLIYYSQIVNDFQKGDIAEGYSVSREKKESFPLTVTSAQKNPTAFYLCASSQSGTAYYEQYFGPGTRLTVT.

The chain recombines TRBV7-3 with TRBJ2-2; 7 nucleotides match TRBD2. Trimming removed 6 bases from V and 3 bases from J; junction bases left unmatched: 7. The CDR3 sequence is 15 residues long. In germline, CDR1 is SGHTA, CDR2 FQGTGA. The DNA for the CDR3 is TGTGCCAGCAGTCTTCGCCGGGGGGACACCGGGGAGCTGTTTTTT. It codes for CASSLRRGDTGELFF.